The 19 T cell receptor beta chains below come from one sample, sequenced in a study of T cells expressing NK-cell markers. With the 5' RACE reads reprocessed, TCRdb shows one record per CDR3 protein and no DNA. This sample's clone table lists about 460,000 distinct CDR3 sequences. Sequencing was carried out using blood T cells: a sorted CD56 or NKG2C T cell subset, CD4+ or CD8+ T cells, or bulk PBMC T cells (not recorded which). The receptors originated from a woman aged 50 to 60 in good health.

V usage is TRBV29-1 and J usage is TRBJ2-5; the TCRdb D gene call, TRBD1, has no DNA to confirm it. From germline, CDR1 is SQVTM and CDR2 ANQGSEA. This CDR3 region has 12 residues. The CDR3 sequence: CSVLRGRETQYF. The variable domain in full, with the rest retrieved from reference TRBV29-1 and TRBJ2-5, is SAVISQKPSRDICQRGTSLTIQCQVDSQVTMMFWYRQQPGQSLTLIATANQGSEATYESGFVIDKFPISRPNLTFSTLTVSNMSPEDSSIYLCSVLRGRETQYFGPGTRLLVL.

The V gene is TRBV5-1, the J gene TRBJ1-1. CDR3 length equals 13 residues. The V gene's germline CDR1 is SGHRS and CDR2 YFSETQ. The CDR3 sequence: CASSLGRGTEAFF.

V is TRBV5-1 and J is TRBJ2-1; without DNA, the TCRdb call of TRBD1 cannot be checked. This CDR3 comprises 11 residues. The germline V gene encodes CDR1 SGHRS and CDR2 YFSETQ. The CDR3 is CASVRGDEQFF.

The chain carries TRBV9 and TRBJ1-1. CDR1 SGDLS and CDR2 YYNGEE come from the germline V gene. The CDR3 extends over 14 amino acids. Here the CDR3 reads CASSAAREGAEAFF.

The chain is built from TRBV10-3 and TRBJ2-3; lacking DNA, the TRBD2 call made by TCRdb goes unchecked. The CDR3 sequence is 15 residues long. Germline V CDR1 and CDR2: ENHRY, SYGVKD. The CDR3 sequence is CAISENARAADTQYF.

This rearrangement joins TRBV27 to TRBJ2-1; there is no DNA to check the TCRdb D call of TRBD1. The CDR3 extends over 16 amino acids. Per germline, CDR1 MNHEY and CDR2 SMNVEV (reference sequence). CDR3 region: CASSWGGPGAYNEQFF.

V gene TRBV20-1 combines with J gene TRBJ2-1; TCRdb's assignment of TRBD2 cannot be checked, as there is no DNA. The CDR3 is 16 amino acids. Germline V gives CDR1 DFQATT, CDR2 SNEGSKA (reference sequence). The CDR3 here is CSARDLSSGQYNEQFF.

This chain links TRBV12-3 or TRBV12-4 with TRBJ1-3; TCRdb designates TRBD1, a call that cannot be tested without DNA. The CDR3 length is 17 residues. CDR3: CASSLRGGAGSGNTIYF.

The chain carries TRBV15 and TRBJ2-1; TCRdb gives TRBD2 as the D gene, but with no DNA this cannot be confirmed. The CDR3 loop spans 16 amino acids. From germline, CDR1 is LNHNV and CDR2 YYDKDF (reference sequence). The CDR3 sequence: CATSREMGTAQSEQFF.

The chain employs TRBV4-2 and TRBJ2-3; no DNA is available, so the TRBD1 call from TCRdb remains unchecked. The CDR3 is 14 residues long. CDR1 is LGHNA, CDR2 YNFKEQ, per germline. The CDR3 here is CASSQVPGTDTQYF.

The rearrangement links TRBV11-3 to TRBJ2-3. CDR3 size: 15 residues. In germline, CDR1 is SGHNT, CDR2 YENEEA. CDR3 amino acids: CASSPGRFYTDTQYF.

This rearrangement joins TRBV7-8 to TRBJ1-2; TCRdb names TRBD1, which stays unverified in the absence of DNA. In germline, CDR1 is SGHVS, CDR2 FQNEAQ. The CDR3 is 14 residues long. CDR3 amino acids: CASSFLGRGYGYTF.

The gene calls are TRBV12-3 or TRBV12-4 and TRBJ2-7. The length of the CDR3 is 13 residues. The CDR3: CASTSPKYYEQYF.

The V gene is TRBV27, the J gene TRBJ2-1; TCRdb names TRBD1, which stays unverified in the absence of DNA. In germline, CDR1 is MNHEY, CDR2 SMNVEV (reference sequence). This CDR3 comprises 14 residues. The CDR3 reads CASEATGSYNEQFF.

CDR3 sequence: CATSAASYTGLFF. This chain uses TRBV24-1 with TRBJ2-2; TCRdb designates TRBD2, a call that cannot be tested without DNA. This CDR3 has 13 residues. Germline V CDR1 and CDR2: KGHDR, SFDVKD.

The chain carries TRBV20-1 and TRBJ1-2; TCRdb selects TRBD1, and the lack of DNA leaves this call unchecked. Germline lookup yields CDR1 DFQATT and CDR2 SNEGSKA (reference sequence). The CDR3 is 15 amino acids. The CDR3 protein is CSAREGGSRPYGYTF.

This chain joins TRBV6-4 and TRBJ2-2; TCRdb's D gene call, TRBD2, goes unchecked for lack of DNA. The CDR3 is made up of 14 amino acids. In germline, CDR1 is MRHNA, CDR2 SNTAGT. CDR3 amino acids: CASALSGATGELFF.

The chain combines TRBV6-6 with TRBJ1-1; no DNA is available, so the TRBD1 call from TCRdb remains unchecked. CDR1 is MNHNY and CDR2 is SVGAGI in the germline V gene (reference sequence). This CDR3 spans 16 amino acids. CDR3 in amino acids: CASRGAGGRMNTEAFF.

V is TRBV18 and J is TRBJ2-1; TCRdb reports TRBD2, a call that lacks DNA to check it against. CDR3 length: 12 residues. Germline V gives CDR1 KGHSH, CDR2 LQKENI. The CDR3 loop reads CASSLADNEQFF.